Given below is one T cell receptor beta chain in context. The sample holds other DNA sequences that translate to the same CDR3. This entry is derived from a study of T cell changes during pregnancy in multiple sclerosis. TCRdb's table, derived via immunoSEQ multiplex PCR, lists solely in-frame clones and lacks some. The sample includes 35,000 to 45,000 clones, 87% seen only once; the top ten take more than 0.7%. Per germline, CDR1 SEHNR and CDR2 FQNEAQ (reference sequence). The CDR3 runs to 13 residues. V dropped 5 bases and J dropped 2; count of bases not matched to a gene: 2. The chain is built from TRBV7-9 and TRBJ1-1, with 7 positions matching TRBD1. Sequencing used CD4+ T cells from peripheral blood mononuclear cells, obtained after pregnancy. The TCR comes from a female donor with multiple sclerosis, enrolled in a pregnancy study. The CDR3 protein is CASSPGGNTEAFF. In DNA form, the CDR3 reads TGTGCCAGCAGCCCAGGGGGTAACACTGAAGCTTTCTTT.